This record looks at one T cell receptor beta chain sequence and its context. Its antigen remains unidentified. Measured with immunoSEQ multiplex PCR; TCRdb has only the in-frame clones, and not every one. The sample lists 30,000 to 35,000 clones; 87% were seen once. These data come from a study of T cells in narcolepsy. Study in general: Enrolled donors included narcolepsy type 1 or type 2 patients and healthy controls. Study observations and caveats: Healthy controls reportedly lacked the autoreactive clonotypes serially found in patients' blood. Comparing one patient's CSF and blood CD4+ clonotypes highlighted HCRT- and TRIB2-specific autoreactive clonotypes.

The V segment lost 6 bases and the J segment 2 bases; nucleotides outside the gene matches: 5. The germline CDR1 and CDR2 sequences are SEHNR and FQNEAQ (reference sequence). The CDR3 loop spans 14 amino acids. The chain combines TRBV7-9 with TRBJ1-2, with 8 nucleotides matching TRBD1. This TCR came from a human donor with narcolepsy. The sequenced sample was CD45RA- memory CD4+ T cells from PBMCs. CDR3 bases: TGTGCCAGCAGATTGGACAGGGAGAACTATGGCTACACCTTC. Residues: CASRLDRENYGYTF.